This entry lists 5 T cell receptor beta chains sequenced from one sample in a study of blood T cell repertoires in COVID-19. Only in-frame clones appear in the TCRdb table, and some are missing; sequencing was by immunoSEQ multiplex PCR. The sample has around 150,000 clones; approximately 84% are singletons. Sequencing used peripheral blood. The receptors stem from an elderly woman with acute or convalescent COVID-19.

The V and J genes are TRBV6-1 and TRBJ2-1, with TRBD2 matching over 9 bases. V lost 1 base, J lost 4 bases, and 8 bases stayed unmatched. The CDR3 covers 17 residues. Germline loops: CDR1 MNHNS, CDR2 SASEGT. DNA of the CDR3: TGTGCCAGCAGTGAAGGGCGCGCGGGAGGGTTTTACAATGAGCAGTTCTTC. Its translation: CASSEGRAGGFYNEQFF.

This clone has just a few counts. V is TRBV10-1 and J is TRBJ1-1; 8 nucleotides agree with TRBD1. The CDR3 contains 12 residues. The V and J ends lost 2 bases and 11 bases, in that order; junction bases with no gene match: 4. The germline V gene has CDR1 WNHNN and CDR2 SYGVQD (reference sequence). The CDR3 reads CASSEQGAGAFF. In nucleotides, the CDR3 is TGCGCCAGCAGTGAGCAGGGGGCTGGGGCTTTCTTT.

This rearrangement joins TRBV29-1 to TRBJ1-1; D ambiguous. The germline CDR1 and CDR2 sequences are SQVTM and ANQGSEA. V lost 3 bases and J 1 base, leaving 9 bases between the germline ends. This CDR3 comprises 13 residues. This CDR3 is CSVDQQPNTEAFF. CDR3 nucleotides: TGCAGCGTTGACCAACAGCCGAACACTGAAGCTTTCTTT.

The chain joins TRBV7-2 to TRBJ2-7; 10 positions agree with TRBD1. Germline CDR1 and CDR2: SGHTA and FQGNSA. J lost 1 base, V lost 6 bases, and 9 bases had no gene match. The CDR3 is 16 amino acids. CDR3 in amino acids: CASRPPGQGTSYEQYF. CDR3 in DNA: TGTGCCAGCAGACCCCCGGGACAGGGGACTTCCTACGAGCAGTACTTC.

The V call is TRBV6-2 or TRBV6-3, the J call TRBJ2-4; D may be TRBD1 (6 bases). This CDR3 has 16 amino acids. Trimming stripped 5 bases from V and 0 bases from J, with 14 bases between. Germline CDR1 MNHEY, CDR2 SVGEGT. The CDR3 here is CASSRATGTAKNIQYF. The DNA of the CDR3 is TGTGCCAGCAGTAGGGCGACAGGAACAGCCAAAAACATTCAGTACTTC.